The rows below give T cell receptor beta chains drawn from one sample of a study of spatial heterogeneity in lung cancer. Via MiXCR, TCRdb re-called the 5' RACE reads, giving one row per CDR3 protein. The table includes 30,000 to 45,000 distinct CDR3 sequences, 7.5% detected once. Sequenced material: PBMCs, taken at surgery. The receptors derive from a male donor with early-stage non-small cell lung cancer. Each CDR3 is given with its conserved first and last residue. The order of the fields is J gene, D gene, V gene, CDR3 protein. A D gene is named only where the DNA matches it firmly.

j_call: TRBJ1-4; d_call: TRBD1; v_call: TRBV6-2/TRBV6-3; cdr3_aa: CASSSSGTAGEKLFF
j_call: TRBJ2-1; d_call: TRBD2; v_call: TRBV12-3/TRBV12-4; cdr3_aa: CASSFGRGSLNEQFF
j_call: TRBJ1-4; d_call: .; v_call: TRBV6-2/TRBV6-3; cdr3_aa: CASSYRRPLGEKLFF
j_call: TRBJ1-5; d_call: TRBD1; v_call: TRBV5-6; cdr3_aa: CASSRTTGGNQPQHF
j_call: TRBJ2-7; d_call: .; v_call: TRBV2; cdr3_aa: CASSDTYEQYF
j_call: TRBJ2-7; d_call: .; v_call: TRBV6-2/TRBV6-3; cdr3_aa: CASSYSGRGFEQYF
j_call: TRBJ1-5; d_call: .; v_call: TRBV20-1; cdr3_aa: CSARGHINQPQHF
j_call: TRBJ2-3; d_call: .; v_call: TRBV14; cdr3_aa: CASSQAADPSTDTQYF
j_call: TRBJ2-3; d_call: .; v_call: TRBV29-1; cdr3_aa: CSVGGYTDTQYF
j_call: TRBJ1-5; d_call: .; v_call: TRBV2; cdr3_aa: CASSESIYSNQPQHF
j_call: TRBJ2-5; d_call: .; v_call: TRBV12-3/TRBV12-4; cdr3_aa: CASSHLAEETQYF
j_call: TRBJ2-3; d_call: TRBD1; v_call: TRBV24-1; cdr3_aa: CATSDSGTVSDTQYF
j_call: TRBJ2-5; d_call: TRBD2; v_call: TRBV9; cdr3_aa: CASSPVRTSGIQETQYF
j_call: TRBJ1-6; d_call: .; v_call: TRBV7-9; cdr3_aa: CASVPGGHNNSPLHF
j_call: TRBJ1-1; d_call: .; v_call: TRBV5-8; cdr3_aa: CASSLVYTEAFF
j_call: TRBJ2-1; d_call: TRBD1; v_call: TRBV24-1; cdr3_aa: CATSDLTRGLFYNEQFF
j_call: TRBJ2-5; d_call: TRBD1; v_call: TRBV5-1; cdr3_aa: CASSLASGGTETQYF
j_call: TRBJ1-5; d_call: .; v_call: TRBV6-6; cdr3_aa: CASSYNPYSNQPQHF
j_call: TRBJ2-1; d_call: TRBD1; v_call: TRBV20-1; cdr3_aa: CSAPRQGFYNEQFF
j_call: TRBJ2-5; d_call: TRBD2; v_call: TRBV7-8; cdr3_aa: CASSFGKTSGQETQYF
j_call: TRBJ2-7; d_call: .; v_call: TRBV4-3; cdr3_aa: CASSQDGSEGYEQYF
j_call: TRBJ2-3; d_call: .; v_call: TRBV11-2; cdr3_aa: CASSLGARLFTDTQYF
j_call: TRBJ2-2; d_call: TRBD2; v_call: TRBV12-3/TRBV12-4; cdr3_aa: CASSLGLAGTGELFF
j_call: TRBJ2-3; d_call: .; v_call: TRBV3-1; cdr3_aa: CASSQQGDTQYF
j_call: TRBJ1-5; d_call: TRBD1; v_call: TRBV6-6; cdr3_aa: CASSWDRPQSQPQHF
j_call: TRBJ2-2; d_call: .; v_call: TRBV7-2; cdr3_aa: CASSLGNGPGELFF
j_call: TRBJ1-5; d_call: .; v_call: TRBV10-3; cdr3_aa: CAISEGSSNQPQHF
j_call: TRBJ1-1; d_call: .; v_call: TRBV5-1; cdr3_aa: CASSPLGDTEAFF
j_call: TRBJ2-7; d_call: TRBD1; v_call: TRBV3-1; cdr3_aa: CASSRGQDPSYEQYF
j_call: TRBJ2-7; d_call: TRBD1; v_call: TRBV4-2; cdr3_aa: CASSQEWTGPYEQYF
j_call: TRBJ1-1; d_call: .; v_call: TRBV18; cdr3_aa: CASSPGGKQNTEAFF
j_call: TRBJ2-2; d_call: .; v_call: TRBV10-3; cdr3_aa: CAISDVGTGELFF
j_call: TRBJ2-3; d_call: .; v_call: TRBV18; cdr3_aa: CASSPPTASTDTQYF
j_call: TRBJ1-6; d_call: .; v_call: TRBV5-4; cdr3_aa: CASSPDSYNSPLHF
j_call: TRBJ1-1; d_call: .; v_call: TRBV28; cdr3_aa: CASSPTGQVFTEAFF
j_call: TRBJ2-4; d_call: .; v_call: TRBV11-2; cdr3_aa: CASSLVVITGTKNIQYF
j_call: TRBJ2-3; d_call: TRBD2; v_call: TRBV15; cdr3_aa: CATSSFIGGVTDTQYF
j_call: TRBJ2-7; d_call: .; v_call: TRBV18; cdr3_aa: CASSPFEALGSYEQYF
j_call: TRBJ1-6; d_call: TRBD1; v_call: TRBV6-5; cdr3_aa: CASSYQMTGSNSPLHF
j_call: TRBJ2-1; d_call: .; v_call: TRBV6-6; cdr3_aa: CASSLHEGGYNEQFF
j_call: TRBJ1-5; d_call: TRBD1; v_call: TRBV6-1; cdr3_aa: CASSEFGTEYQPQHF
j_call: TRBJ2-6; d_call: TRBD2; v_call: TRBV20-1; cdr3_aa: CSARVSGTTAGANVLTF
j_call: TRBJ2-3; d_call: .; v_call: TRBV12-3/TRBV12-4; cdr3_aa: CASSLWGGGTDTQYF
j_call: TRBJ2-3; d_call: .; v_call: TRBV4-1; cdr3_aa: CASSPYKSLLRTDTQYF
j_call: TRBJ1-4; d_call: TRBD1; v_call: TRBV2; cdr3_aa: CASRTGTGGGKLFF
j_call: TRBJ2-3; d_call: TRBD2; v_call: TRBV13; cdr3_aa: CVSTVRGLAGTQYF
j_call: TRBJ2-1; d_call: .; v_call: TRBV6-2/TRBV6-3; cdr3_aa: CASSYSKGPHNEQFF
j_call: TRBJ2-1; d_call: TRBD2; v_call: TRBV6-5; cdr3_aa: CASRSLAGGPNEQFF
j_call: TRBJ2-5; d_call: TRBD2; v_call: TRBV12-3/TRBV12-4; cdr3_aa: CASSTGTSGNKIGETQYF
j_call: TRBJ2-7; d_call: .; v_call: TRBV27; cdr3_aa: CASSPGLLKYEQYF